Below, one TCR beta chain is given with its context. Antigen: not known. TCRdb processed the RT-PCR reads anew with MiXCR; each CDR3 protein has one entry. The sample contains fewer than 550,000 distinct CDR3 sequences, roughly 27% of which appear only once. This sample is drawn from a study of response to subunit inactivated influenza vaccine. Study outcomes and limitations: The authors put forward the suggestion that each seasonal influenza vaccination may bring in only a limited number of new T cells.

The CDR3 has 13 residues. V was shortened by 3 bases and J by 4 bases, with 8 bases between the two germline ends. This receptor was taken from a man between 45 and 60 years old who received an inactivated influenza vaccine. Sequenced material: CD4+ T cells sorted from PBMCs, taken about 5 days after vaccination. This chain connects TRBV12-3 or TRBV12-4 to TRBJ2-3; D is ambiguous. The CDR3 DNA follows: TGTGCCAGCAGTTTGCTGAGGCCAGATACGCAGTATTTT. This sequence encodes CASSLLRPDTQYF.